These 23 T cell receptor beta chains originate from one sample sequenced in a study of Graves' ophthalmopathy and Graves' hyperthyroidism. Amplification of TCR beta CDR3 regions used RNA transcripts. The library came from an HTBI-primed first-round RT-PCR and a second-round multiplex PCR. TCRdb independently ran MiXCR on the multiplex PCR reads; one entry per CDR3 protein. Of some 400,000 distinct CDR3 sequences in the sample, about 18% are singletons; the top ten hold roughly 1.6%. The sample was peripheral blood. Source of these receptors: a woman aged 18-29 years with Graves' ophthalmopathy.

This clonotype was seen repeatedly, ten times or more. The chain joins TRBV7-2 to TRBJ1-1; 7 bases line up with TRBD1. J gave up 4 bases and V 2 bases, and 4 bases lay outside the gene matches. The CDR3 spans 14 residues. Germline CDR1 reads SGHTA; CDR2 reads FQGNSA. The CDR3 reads CASSLTRDSTEAFF. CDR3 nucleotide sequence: TGTGCCAGCAGCTTAACGAGGGACAGCACTGAAGCTTTCTTT.

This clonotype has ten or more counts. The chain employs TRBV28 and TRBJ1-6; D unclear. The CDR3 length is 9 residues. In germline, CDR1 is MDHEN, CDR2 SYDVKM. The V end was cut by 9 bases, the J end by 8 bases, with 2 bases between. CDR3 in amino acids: CARDSPLHF. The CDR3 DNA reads TGTGCCAGGGATTCACCCCTCCACTTT.

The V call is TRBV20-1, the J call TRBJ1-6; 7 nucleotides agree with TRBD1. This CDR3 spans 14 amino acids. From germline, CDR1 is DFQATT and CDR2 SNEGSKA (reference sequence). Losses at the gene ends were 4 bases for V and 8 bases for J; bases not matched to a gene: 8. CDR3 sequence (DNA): TGCAGTGCTAAGGGGGCAGGGGATTATTCACCCCTCCACTTT. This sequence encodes CSAKGAGDYSPLHF.

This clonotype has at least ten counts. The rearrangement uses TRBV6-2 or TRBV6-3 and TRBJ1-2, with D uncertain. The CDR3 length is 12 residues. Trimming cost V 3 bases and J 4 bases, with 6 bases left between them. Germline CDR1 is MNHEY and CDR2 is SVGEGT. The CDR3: CASSYRRYGYTF. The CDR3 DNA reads TGTGCCAGCAGTTATAGACGCTATGGCTACACCTTC.

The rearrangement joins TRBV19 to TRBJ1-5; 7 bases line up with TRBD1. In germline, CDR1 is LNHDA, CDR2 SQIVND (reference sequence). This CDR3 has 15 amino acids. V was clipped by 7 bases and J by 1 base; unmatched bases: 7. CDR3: CASIRQGESNQPQHF. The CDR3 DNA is TGTGCCAGTATAAGACAGGGTGAAAGCAATCAGCCCCAGCATTTT.

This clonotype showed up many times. The CDR3 reads CASSPGYGYTF. The CDR3 DNA sequence: TGTGCCAGCAGTCCAGGGTATGGCTACACCTTC. The chain combines TRBV27 with TRBJ1-2; tentative D call: TRBD1 (5 bases). The CDR3 covers 11 residues. Germline V gene sequence: CDR1 MNHEY, CDR2 SMNVEV (reference sequence). With 5 bases removed from V and 5 bases from J, the gap between germline ends came to 6 bases.

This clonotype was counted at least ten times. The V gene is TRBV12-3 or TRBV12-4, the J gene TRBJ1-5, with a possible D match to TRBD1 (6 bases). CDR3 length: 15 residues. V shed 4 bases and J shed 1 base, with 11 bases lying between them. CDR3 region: CASSSTGPSNQPQHF. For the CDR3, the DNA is TGTGCCAGCAGTTCGACAGGACCAAGCAATCAGCCCCAGCATTTT.

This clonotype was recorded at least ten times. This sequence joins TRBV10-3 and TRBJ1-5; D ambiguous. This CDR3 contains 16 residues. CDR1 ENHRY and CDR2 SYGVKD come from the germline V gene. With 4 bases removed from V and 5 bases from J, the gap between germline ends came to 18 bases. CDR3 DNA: TGTGCCATCAGTGTCGGAGGGCCCGAGAGGGATCAGCCCCAGCATTTT. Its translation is CAISVGGPERDQPQHF.

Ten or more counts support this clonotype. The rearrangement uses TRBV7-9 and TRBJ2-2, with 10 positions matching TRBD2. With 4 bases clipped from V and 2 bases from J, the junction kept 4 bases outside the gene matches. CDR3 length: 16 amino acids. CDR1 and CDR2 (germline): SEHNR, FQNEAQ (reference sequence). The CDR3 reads CASSSLAGANTGELFF. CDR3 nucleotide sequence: TGTGCCAGCAGCTCTCTAGCGGGAGCAAACACCGGGGAGCTGTTTTTT.

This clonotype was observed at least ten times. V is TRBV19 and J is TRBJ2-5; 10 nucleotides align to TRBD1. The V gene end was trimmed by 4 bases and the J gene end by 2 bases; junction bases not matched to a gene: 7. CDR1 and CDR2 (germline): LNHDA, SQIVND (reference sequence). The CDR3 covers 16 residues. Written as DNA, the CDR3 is TGTGCCAGTAGTAAATCGACAGGGGGCCCGCAAGAGACCCAGTACTTC. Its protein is CASSKSTGGPQETQYF.

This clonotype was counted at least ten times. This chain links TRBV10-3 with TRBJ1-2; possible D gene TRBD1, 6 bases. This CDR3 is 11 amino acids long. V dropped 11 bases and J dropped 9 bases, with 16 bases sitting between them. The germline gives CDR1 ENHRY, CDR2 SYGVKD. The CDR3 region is CASSYRASYTF. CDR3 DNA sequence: TGTGCCTCGTCTTACAGGGCCAGCTACACCTTC.

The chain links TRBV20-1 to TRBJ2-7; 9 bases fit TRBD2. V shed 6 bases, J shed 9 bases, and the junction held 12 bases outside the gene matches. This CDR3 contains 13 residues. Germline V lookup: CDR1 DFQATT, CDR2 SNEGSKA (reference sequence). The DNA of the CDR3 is TGCAGTGCCCTAGGTAGCGGGAGATCCGGGCAGTACTTC. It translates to CSALGSGRSGQYF.

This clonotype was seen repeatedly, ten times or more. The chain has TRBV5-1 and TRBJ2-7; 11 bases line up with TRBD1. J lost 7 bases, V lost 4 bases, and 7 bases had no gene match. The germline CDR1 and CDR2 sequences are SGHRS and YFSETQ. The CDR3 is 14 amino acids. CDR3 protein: CASSSRTGGGEQYF. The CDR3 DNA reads TGCGCCAGCAGCAGTCGGACAGGGGGCGGAGAGCAGTACTTC.

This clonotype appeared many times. The CDR3 reads CAWSVGGNYEQYF. CDR3 sequence (DNA): TGTGCCTGGAGTGTCGGGGGGAACTACGAGCAGTACTTC. This chain uses TRBV30 with TRBJ2-7; TRBD2 aligns across 7 bases. There are 13 residues in the CDR3. J lost 3 bases, V lost 0 bases, and 2 bases had no gene match. Germline-derived CDR1 and CDR2 are GTSNPN and SVGIG (reference sequence).

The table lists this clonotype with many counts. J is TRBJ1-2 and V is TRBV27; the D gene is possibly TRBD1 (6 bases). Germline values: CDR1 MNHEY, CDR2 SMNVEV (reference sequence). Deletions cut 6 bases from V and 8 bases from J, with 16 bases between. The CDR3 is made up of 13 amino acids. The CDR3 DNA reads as TGTGCCAGCAGCGTGGGGGCGGACGCGGGCTACACCTTC. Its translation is CASSVGADAGYTF.

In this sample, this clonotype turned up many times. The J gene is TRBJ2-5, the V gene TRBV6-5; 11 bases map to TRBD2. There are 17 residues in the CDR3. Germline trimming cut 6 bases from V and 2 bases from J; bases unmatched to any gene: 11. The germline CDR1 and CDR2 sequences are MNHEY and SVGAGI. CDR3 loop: CASRTGTSGDWQETQYF. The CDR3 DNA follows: TGTGCCAGCAGAACCGGGACTAGCGGAGACTGGCAAGAGACCCAGTACTTC.

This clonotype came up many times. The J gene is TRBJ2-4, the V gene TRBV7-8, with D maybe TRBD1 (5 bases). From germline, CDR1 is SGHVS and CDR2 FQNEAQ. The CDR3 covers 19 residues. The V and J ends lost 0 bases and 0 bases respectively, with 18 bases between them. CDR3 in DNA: TGTGCCAGCAGCTTAGCTAGGGGCAGGGAAATTTTAGCCAAAAACATTCAGTACTTC. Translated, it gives CASSLARGREILAKNIQYF.

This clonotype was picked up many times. The CDR3 loop is CASSPGPFQETQYF. Here the CDR3 DNA reads TGTGCCAGCAGCCCGGGACCGTTCCAAGAGACCCAGTACTTC. The gene calls are TRBV7-3 and TRBJ2-5; either TRBD1 or TRBD2 may fit D (5 bases each). CDR3 length: 14 amino acids. Trimming left V 5 bases short and J 1 base short, with 11 bases between. Germline CDR1 reads SGHTA; CDR2 reads FQGTGA.

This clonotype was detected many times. CDR3 nucleotide sequence: TGTGCCAGCAGCTTACTGAACAGGGTAACCGGGGAGCTGTTTTTT. It encodes CASSLLNRVTGELFF. The chain employs TRBV7-2 and TRBJ2-2, with D perhaps matching TRBD1 (6 bases). Germline values: CDR1 SGHTA, CDR2 FQGNSA. The CDR3 is 15 amino acids. V lost 2 bases and J 5 bases, leaving 12 bases between the germline ends.

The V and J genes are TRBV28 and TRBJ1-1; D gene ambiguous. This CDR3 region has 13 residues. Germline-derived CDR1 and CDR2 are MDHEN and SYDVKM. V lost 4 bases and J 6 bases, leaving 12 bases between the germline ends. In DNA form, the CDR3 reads TGTGCCAGCAGTTCCAGCTTAGGCTCTGAAGCTTTCTTT. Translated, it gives CASSSSLGSEAFF.

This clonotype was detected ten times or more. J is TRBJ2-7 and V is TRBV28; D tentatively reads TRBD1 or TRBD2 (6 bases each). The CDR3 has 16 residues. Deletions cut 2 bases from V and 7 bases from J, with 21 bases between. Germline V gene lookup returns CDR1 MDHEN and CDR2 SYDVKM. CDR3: CASSLPARGPGTEQYF. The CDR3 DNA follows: TGTGCCAGCAGTTTACCGGCCCGGGGGCCAGGGACAGAGCAGTACTTC.

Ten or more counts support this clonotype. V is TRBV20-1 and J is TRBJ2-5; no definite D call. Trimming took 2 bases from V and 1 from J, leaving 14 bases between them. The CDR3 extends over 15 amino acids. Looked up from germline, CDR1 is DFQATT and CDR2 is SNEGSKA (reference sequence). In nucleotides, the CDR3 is TGCAGTGCTAGAAGCGCGGTTTTGCCCCAAGAGACCCAGTACTTC. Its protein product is CSARSAVLPQETQYF.

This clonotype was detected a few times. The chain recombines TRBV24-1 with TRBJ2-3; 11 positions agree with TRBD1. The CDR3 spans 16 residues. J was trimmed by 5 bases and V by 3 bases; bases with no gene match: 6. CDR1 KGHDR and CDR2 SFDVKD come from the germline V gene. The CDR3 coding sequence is TGTGCCACCAGTGATCGGACAGGGGGCGTCGGAGATACGCAGTATTTT. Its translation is CATSDRTGGVGDTQYF.